The T cell receptor (beta chain) under discussion was sequenced for a study of blood T cell repertoires in COVID-19. Study-level background: Italy, Spain and the United States were the sources of the convalescent and acute COVID-19 samples.

The CDR3 has 16 amino acids. From germline, CDR1 is SEHNR and CDR2 FQNEAQ (reference sequence). The J segment lost 6 bases and the V segment lost 5 bases, leaving 8 bases of the junction unmatched. Authors' analysis steps: Amplification from reference gene primers served as the basis for estimated nucleated cell counts. The assay was immunoSEQ multiplex PCR, and TCRdb's table has in-frame clones only and misses some. Clone size and V and J calls were adopted from that table, with D and trimming inferred from the DNA. The data contain roughly 500,000 clones, 80% to 90% of them singletons. The receptor was isolated from a human donor in a cohort sampled during active COVID-19. The specimen was peripheral blood. The gene calls are TRBV7-9 and TRBJ2-1; 12 bases are shared with TRBD2. The CDR3 DNA follows: TGTGCCAGCAGCACCCGGACTAGCGGGACGGGCAATGAGCAGTTCTTC. Translation: CASSTRTSGTGNEQFF.